A single sample gave rise to the 29 T cell receptor beta chains below, sequenced in a study of early T cells in non-severe SARS-CoV-2 infection. TCRdb reprocessed the 5' RACE reads with MiXCR, giving one entry per CDR3 protein. The sample includes roughly 40,000 distinct CDR3 sequences, 5% to 6.5% of them seen just once. The specimen sequenced was whole blood. These receptors were taken from an adult who was a healthcare worker with PCR-confirmed SARS-CoV-2 infection or an uninfected control (not recorded which).

The sample holds many counts of this clonotype. DNA for the CDR3: TGTGCCAGCAGCCCCGCTGCCGGGGGAAACTATGGCTACACCTTC. Its translation: CASSPAAGGNYGYTF. The chain combines TRBV7-9 with TRBJ1-2; tentatively, D is TRBD1 (5 bases). Germline CDR1 and CDR2: SEHNR and FQNEAQ (reference sequence). V lost 5 bases and J lost 2, with 15 bases in between. The CDR3 length is 15 residues.

By share of the sample, this clonotype is medium-sized. The chain links TRBV7-7 to TRBJ2-1, with a tentative D call TRBD2 (5 bases). The CDR3 is 13 amino acids. The V and J ends lost 5 bases and 5 bases respectively, with 10 bases between them. CDR1 SSHAT and CDR2 FNYEAQ come from the germline V gene (reference sequence). CDR3 nucleotide sequence: TGTGCCAGCAGCGATGGACTTAACAATGAGCAGTTCTTC. It yields the protein CASSDGLNNEQFF.

Many counts were recorded for this clonotype. The rearrangement uses TRBV6-1 and TRBJ2-3; 7 bases line up with TRBD2. The CDR3 length is 17 residues. Germline V lookup: CDR1 MNHNS, CDR2 SASEGT. Trimming removed 0 bases from V and 6 bases from J; junction bases left unmatched: 12. The CDR3 reads CASSEAVGGGLADTQYF. For the CDR3, the DNA is TGTGCCAGCAGTGAAGCGGTCGGGGGAGGGCTTGCCGATACGCAGTATTTT.

This clonotype was counted ten times or more. The chain has TRBV7-9 and TRBJ2-4; D assignment may be TRBD1 or TRBD2 (5 bases each). The germline V gene has CDR1 SEHNR and CDR2 FQNEAQ (reference sequence). Trimming shortened V by 5 bases and J by 4 bases, and 18 bases separated the two germline ends. The CDR3 has 16 residues. The CDR3 spells CASSPPLTGTKNIQYF. The CDR3 nucleotides are TGTGCCAGCAGCCCCCCCCTAACCGGGACGAAAAACATTCAGTACTTC.

Here the CDR3 reads CASSQHSYNEQFF. In DNA, the CDR3 is TGTGCCAGCAGCCAACACTCCTACAATGAGCAGTTCTTC. The rearrangement links TRBV14 to TRBJ2-1; D is undetermined. The CDR3 contains 13 residues. Trimming stripped 2 bases from V and 0 bases from J, with 2 bases between. Germline V gene data show CDR1 as SGHDN and CDR2 as FVKESK.

This clonotype was recorded at least ten times. In DNA form, the CDR3 reads TGTGCCAGCAGCTTACCAGGACCCGGGGAGCTGTTTTTT. Its protein is CASSLPGPGELFF. This chain joins TRBV7-9 and TRBJ2-2; D is unresolved. Germline V gene sequence: CDR1 SEHNR, CDR2 FQNEAQ (reference sequence). This CDR3 contains 13 residues. The V end was cut by 2 bases, the J end by 6 bases, with 7 bases between.

This clonotype came up many times. The chain employs TRBV6-5 and TRBJ2-1; 13 bases match TRBD2. V was pared by 5 bases and J by 5 bases, with 3 bases of the junction left unmatched. CDR1 and CDR2 from the germline V gene are MNHEY and SVGAGI. The CDR3 consists of 15 residues. CDR3 sequence (DNA): TGTGCCAGCAGTACTACTAGCGGGAGGGACAATGAGCAGTTCTTC. Residues: CASSTTSGRDNEQFF.

To note about this clonotype: A read error may be the cause here, since a much bigger clone is one base away. The J gene is TRBJ2-5, the V gene TRBV24-1, with 8 bases lining up with TRBD1. Germline CDR1 reads KGHDR; CDR2 reads SFDVKD. The CDR3 sequence is 16 residues long. DNA for the CDR3: TGTGCCACCTGTGACAACGACAGGGGATACGTAGAGACCCAGTACTTC. Protein product: CATCDNDRGYVETQYF.

The rearrangement uses TRBV6-5 and TRBJ2-3; D might be TRBD2 (5 bases). The CDR3 consists of 16 residues. V was clipped by 4 bases and J by 0 bases, with 14 bases between them. Germline values: CDR1 MNHEY, CDR2 SVGAGI. The CDR3 sequence is CASSSDLALSTDTQYF. Written as DNA, the CDR3 is TGTGCCAGCAGTTCGGATCTAGCCTTAAGCACAGATACGCAGTATTTT.

The rearrangement uses TRBV3-1 and TRBJ1-6; perhaps TRBD1 as D (6 bases). From germline, CDR1 is LGHDT and CDR2 YNNKEL (reference sequence). Deletions cut 0 bases from V and 10 bases from J, with 10 bases between. This CDR3 has 14 amino acids. This chain's CDR3 is CASSQEDSVSPLHF. In nucleotides, the CDR3 is TGTGCCAGCAGCCAAGAGGACAGCGTCTCACCCCTCCACTTT.

This clonotype has at least ten counts. The V call is TRBV12-3 or TRBV12-4, the J call TRBJ2-1; the D is unclear. Trimming shortened V by 6 bases and J by 0 bases, and 9 bases separated the two germline ends. The CDR3 sequence is 14 residues long. The CDR3 coding sequence is TGTGCCAGCAGAGAACAAAGCTCCTACAATGAGCAGTTCTTC. Encoded protein: CASREQSSYNEQFF.

This clonotype has at least ten counts. The V and J genes are TRBV3-1 and TRBJ2-1, with D perhaps TRBD2 (7 bases). CDR3 length: 15 amino acids. Trimming shortened V by 5 bases and J by 2 bases, and 13 bases separated the two germline ends. In germline, CDR1 is LGHDT, CDR2 YNNKEL (reference sequence). The CDR3 spells CASSGGALTYNEQFF. The DNA for the CDR3 is TGTGCCAGCAGCGGGGGGGCTCTCACCTACAATGAGCAGTTCTTC.

Only a few counts were recorded for this clonotype. Relative to the germline gene, one junction end is altered; a read error may explain this. The chain combines TRBV4-2 with TRBJ2-1, with TRBD2 matching over 7 bases. Germline V gene data show CDR1 as LGHNA and CDR2 as YNFKEQ. The length of the CDR3 is 17 residues. Here the CDR3 DNA reads TGTGCCAGCAGACAAGGACTTGGGCTAGCGGAGAACAATGAGCAGTTCTTC. It translates to CASRQGLGLAENNEQFF.

This clonotype was detected many times. This chain links TRBV4-1 with TRBJ2-5; D uncertain. V lost 4 bases and J 2 bases, leaving 14 bases between the germline ends. Germline values: CDR1 MGHRA, CDR2 YSYEKL. The CDR3 totals 15 residues. CDR3 amino acids: CASSPLRLLQETQYF. In nucleotides, the CDR3 is TGCGCCAGCAGCCCTTTGAGACTGCTACAAGAGACCCAGTACTTC.

The chain employs TRBV10-1 and TRBJ2-1; D call uncertain. There are 11 residues in the CDR3. Looked up from germline, CDR1 is WNHNN and CDR2 is SYGVQD (reference sequence). Trimming left V 5 bases short and J 5 bases short, with 4 bases between. The DNA for the CDR3 is TGCGCCAGCAGTATTAACAATGAGCAGTTCTTC. This encodes CASSINNEQFF.

V is TRBV10-1 and J is TRBJ2-1; a weak D match, TRBD2 (6 bases). Trimming removed 4 bases at V and 6 bases at J, with 13 bases between. In germline, CDR1 is WNHNN, CDR2 SYGVQD (reference sequence). This CDR3 spans 14 amino acids. The CDR3 DNA sequence: TGCGCCAGCAGTGGCGCGGGAACATTCAATGAGCAGTTCTTC. This codes for CASSGAGTFNEQFF.

This clonotype was detected ten times or more. The chain has TRBV11-1 and TRBJ2-7; D is perhaps TRBD1 or TRBD2 (5 bases each). Trimming pared 5 bases from V and 2 bases from J, leaving 10 bases between. The CDR3 loop spans 13 amino acids. CDR1 is SGHAT and CDR2 is FQDESV in the germline V gene (reference sequence). CDR3 protein: CASSVRDPYEQYF. The CDR3 DNA follows: TGTGCCAGCAGCGTCCGGGACCCCTACGAGCAGTACTTC.

This clonotype was counted at least ten times. The chain has TRBV30 and TRBJ2-1; D is possibly TRBD2 (5 bases). This CDR3 is 15 amino acids long. The germline V and J ends were trimmed by 0 bases and 9 bases, with 18 bases remaining between them. CDR1 GTSNPN and CDR2 SVGIG come from the germline V gene (reference sequence). The CDR3 bases are TGTGCCTGGAGTGTACGACTACCCCTTATTTCTGAGCAGTTCTTC. Protein: CAWSVRLPLISEQFF. Drawing the rest from reference TRBV30 and TRBJ2-1, the complete variable domain is SQTIHQWPATLVQPVGSPLSLECTVEGTSNPNLYWYRQAAGRGLQLLFYSVGIGQISSEVPQNLSASRPQDRQFILSSKKLLLSDSGFYLCAWSVRLPLISEQFFGPGTRLTVL.

The table lists this clonotype with many counts. V usage is TRBV20-1 and J usage is TRBJ2-1; 13 nucleotides match TRBD2. CDR1 and CDR2 from the germline V gene are DFQATT and SNEGSKA (reference sequence). CDR3 size: 19 residues. The ends lost 1 base at V and 3 bases at J; junction bases unmatched: 12. CDR3 sequence: CSARGRYSGLAGIYNEQFF. The DNA of the CDR3 is TGCAGTGCTAGAGGGCGTTACTCGGGACTAGCGGGAATCTACAATGAGCAGTTCTTC.

This chain joins TRBV20-1 and TRBJ1-1; D might be TRBD1 (5 bases). Germline V lookup: CDR1 DFQATT, CDR2 SNEGSKA (reference sequence). The CDR3 runs 12 residues. V gave up 7 bases and J gave up 4 bases, with 13 bases separating them. For the CDR3, the DNA is TGCAGTGTTAATCAGGGCCCCACTGAAGCTTTCTTT. Protein sequence: CSVNQGPTEAFF.

This clonotype showed up just a few times. V and J are TRBV11-2 and TRBJ2-7; the D gene is possibly TRBD2 (6 bases). The germline gives CDR1 SGHAT, CDR2 FQNNGV. The CDR3 loop spans 11 amino acids. The ends were cut back, 11 bases at V and 3 bases at J, with 11 bases in the middle. CDR3 residues: CAWGTYYEQYF. The CDR3 DNA follows: TGTGCCTGGGGGACTTACTACGAGCAGTACTTC.

The gene calls are TRBV6-6 and TRBJ2-7; the D gene is possibly TRBD1 (6 bases). The CDR3 is 13 amino acids. V was clipped by 5 bases and J by 2 bases, with 10 bases between them. Germline-derived CDR1 and CDR2 are MNHNY and SVGAGI (reference sequence). CDR3: CASSITGTYEQYF. The CDR3 region has the DNA TGTGCCAGCAGTATCACAGGGACCTACGAGCAGTACTTC.

This clonotype was counted at least ten times. The chain joins TRBV29-1 to TRBJ2-5; TRBD2 might be the D (6 bases). Trimming took off 4 bases at V and 5 bases at J, with 11 bases between the two ends. In germline, CDR1 is SQVTM, CDR2 ANQGSEA. This CDR3 is 12 amino acids long. CDR3 residues: CSVGTEGETQYF. CDR3 nucleotide sequence: TGCAGCGTTGGGACGGAGGGGGAGACCCAGTACTTC.

This clonotype showed up many times. This chain connects TRBV29-1 to TRBJ1-2; D not resolved. The CDR3 is made up of 13 amino acids. Trimming cost V 3 bases and J 8 bases, with 16 bases left between them. The V gene's germline CDR1 is SQVTM and CDR2 ANQGSEA. CDR3 region: CSVDGQGQAGYTF. CDR3 nucleotides: TGCAGCGTTGATGGGCAAGGGCAGGCCGGCTACACCTTC.

This chain links TRBV7-8 with TRBJ2-7, with D tentatively TRBD2 (7 bases). V shed 5 bases and J shed 6 bases, with 20 bases lying between them. This CDR3 has 15 residues. Germline lookup yields CDR1 SGHVS and CDR2 FQNEAQ. This CDR3 reads CASSPKSAGAGEQYF. Written as DNA, the CDR3 is TGTGCCAGCAGCCCGAAGAGTGCGGGGGCTGGCGAGCAGTACTTC.

This clonotype was detected many times. This rearrangement joins TRBV12-3 or TRBV12-4 to TRBJ1-5; unclear D gene. This CDR3 comprises 16 residues. The ends were cut back, 5 bases at V and 1 base at J, with 15 bases in the middle. The DNA for the CDR3 is TGTGCCAGCAGTCCCCAGGTGCCTGCCAGCAATCAGCCCCAGCATTTT. Translating it yields CASSPQVPASNQPQHF.

This clonotype was recorded at least ten times. V and J are TRBV14 and TRBJ1-1, with D uncertain. V was cut by 1 base and J by 10 bases, with 13 bases left in between. CDR3 length: 13 residues. Germline V lookup: CDR1 SGHDN, CDR2 FVKESK. CDR3 bases: TGTGCCAGCAGCCAAGTTCTTGTGAGCGGAGCTTTCTTT. Translating gives CASSQVLVSGAFF.

This clonotype showed up many times. The rearrangement joins TRBV3-1 to TRBJ1-2; D gene uncertain. Germline V gene sequence: CDR1 LGHDT, CDR2 YNNKEL (reference sequence). The CDR3 consists of 11 residues. V was clipped by 3 bases and J by 7 bases, with 6 bases between them. The chain's CDR3 is CASSQNRGYTF. The CDR3 nucleotides are TGTGCCAGCAGCCAGAACCGTGGCTACACCTTC.

V usage is TRBV4-2 and J usage is TRBJ2-3, with D maybe TRBD1 (6 bases). Germline V gene sequence: CDR1 LGHNA, CDR2 YNFKEQ. V dropped 5 bases and J dropped 2 bases, with 17 bases sitting between them. The CDR3 totals 16 residues. CDR3 in DNA: TGTGCCAGCAGCTCCCTACAGGGCGGACCCACAGATACGCAGTATTTT. Protein product: CASSSLQGGPTDTQYF.